This T cell receptor beta chain appears in the sequencing data of a study of beta chain features in type 1 diabetes (dated by TCRdb to the late 2010s). Concerning the study at large: Mean age, gender distribution, total cell number and subset yield did not differ between patients and healthy donors. A total of about 100 million sorted cells were examined across all samples, and RNA yield correlated strongly with the number of cells per subset. In the study, TCRB repertoires of sorted circulating CD4+ T cell subsets from recently diagnosed type 1 diabetes patients were compared with those of matched healthy donors. Naive and central memory subsets were obtained from all 30 or so donors, but regulatory and stem cell-like memory subsets were isolated from only 8 patients and roughly eight healthy donors. What the work shows at the level of the full study, not this receptor alone: Naive, central memory and regulatory TCRB repertoires appeared to be more similar among patients than among healthy donors. Shorter templates might be favored by PCR, yet because patient and control samples were amplified and corrected together, any such skew would affect both groups equally. HLA sub-analyses involved small numbers of individuals, so any influence of HLA type on TCRB rearrangement remained unresolved. Type 1 diabetes patients showed a moderate but significant shortening of TCRB CDR3 length in all four CD4+ subsets. Because cDNA rather than genomic DNA was sequenced, highly expressing activated cells could have been over-represented, although no difference in activation and CD3 levels was found between groups. Patients with type 1 diabetes made fewer insertions and deleted more nucleotides at VDJ recombination sites, implying thymic rearrangement abnormalities.

The High Capacity cDNA Reverse Transcription Kit was used to reverse transcribe all of the isolated RNA, meaning that expressed TCRB transcripts were what got sequenced. Deep immunoSEQ sequencing was performed on naive, central memory and regulatory T cell samples, with an average of around 3.4 million total reads per sample. Sorted cells were lysed in RLT buffer and RNA was extracted with DNase-treated RNeasy Micro or Mini kits, depending on cell number. Each cell subset was processed on its own to prevent cross-contamination, while patient and healthy donor samples were processed together. The immunoSEQ multiplex PCR was used to amplify TCRB sequences from cDNA, yielding 87-bp fragments that span the CDR3 region. Sequencing of the amplicons was performed on the Illumina HiSeq platform. The paper's processing steps were these. Synthetic template baselines were used to correct PCR bias computationally, reads within Hamming distance 2 were collapsed together, and singletons that could not be merged were discarded. Reads were aligned to IMGT to assign V, D and J genes, CDR3 length, and insertions or deletions at six rearrangement sites. Within each subset, clonotype counts were normalized to sorted cell number, after which true diversity and Gini coefficients were computed with the tcR R package. The overlap coefficient, calculated on TCRB nucleotide sequences, was used to quantify repertoire sharing. Out-of-frame TCRB sequences from naive cells were analyzed as a proxy for the pre-selection repertoire. Imported from immuneACCESS, the table was reduced by TCRdb to in-frame sequences with V and J called. These copies leave out some clones; in studies compared against another copy, an unresolved V gene accounts for under half, and the cause of the remainder is not known. V and J calls and clone size are those listed in that table; D and trimming were worked out from the DNA. This sample comprises about 240,000 clones, approximately 15% of them detected only once. Approximately 0.018% of the sample is held by the ten biggest clonotypes.

From each donor, a single peripheral blood sample of approximately 120 mL on average was drawn into heparinised tubes. A BD FACSAria II and a panel including CD45RO, CCR7, CD25, CD127, CD95 and CD27 were used to sort naive, central memory, regulatory and stem cell-like memory CD4+ T cells. Every sorted population had a purity above 95%. PBMCs were separated immediately by Lymphoprep density gradient centrifugation and were stained directly, without being cultured. So that batch effects would be minimized, each experiment stained and sorted samples in pairs, pairing one healthy donor with one patient. This clone came up a few times. Its antigen specificity is not known. Within one base of it there is no much larger clone, and no base qualities were kept. The sequencing input was naive CD4+ T cells from blood. The sample's cell subset or site, from its label and the paper: true naive CD4+ T cells. This clonotype was sampled from a man aged 30-40 years with type 1 diabetes.

The DNA sequence follows: TGCAGCGTGACTACAGGGATTTCCACCTACGAGCAGTACTTC. This yields the protein CSVTTGISTYEQYF. Rearrangement joined TRBV29-1 to TRBJ2-7, and the D gene may be TRBD1, 6 bases matching. At the junction V is shortened by 6 bases and J by 2 bases, with 17 bases in between. The germline V gene gives CDR1 as SQVTM and CDR2 as ANQGSEA. The cysteine opens and the phenylalanine closes a CDR3 of 14 amino acids. The CDR3 DNA has 42 bases and is translated from base 1.